The rows below give T cell receptor beta chains drawn from one sample of a study of breast tumors, draining lymph nodes, adjacent tissues. TCRdb re-called the multiplex PCR reads through MiXCR, storing one row per CDR3 protein. The table lists tens of thousands of distinct CDR3 sequences, 15% to 20% of them singletons, with about 2.2% in the top ten. The specimen sequenced was axillary lymph node tissue. The origin of the receptors is a female donor with breast cancer. Some clones in this sample may be carry-over from other donors' samples. Each CDR3 is given with its conserved first and last residue. A D gene is named only where the DNA matches it firmly.

-,TRBJ2-3,TRBV20-1,CSASGPSTDTQYF
-,TRBJ2-5,TRBV18,CASSPQERTQYF
-,TRBJ2-5,TRBV5-6,CATNIRGQETQYF
-,TRBJ2-3,TRBV5-1,CASSLEGPKYF
TRBD2,TRBJ2-7,TRBV25-1,CASSATGTSGRIVYEQYF
-,TRBJ2-1,TRBV20-1,CSARGLPADGEQLF
-,TRBJ2-1,TRBV10-3,CAIGISSYNEQFF
-,TRBJ2-5,TRBV7-7,CASSLAHQETQYF
-,TRBJ2-7,TRBV11-2,CANRESERPRSYEQYF
-,TRBJ2-7,TRBV6-6,CASSYSEMDYEQYF
-,TRBJ2-7,TRBV3-1,CASSQRGGGSYEQYF
TRBD1,TRBJ2-3,TRBV5-5,CASSFGTGRADTQYF
TRBD2,TRBJ2-7,TRBV20-1,CSARKAGLAGHEQYF
-,TRBJ2-5,TRBV4-1,CASSQHLGTWETQYF
TRBD2,TRBJ2-7,TRBV11-2,CASSLGGGTPYEQYF
-,TRBJ1-3,TRBV19,CASRPPAGNTIYF
TRBD2,TRBJ2-7,TRBV10-3,CAISGSQTSNYEQYF
TRBD1,TRBJ1-1,TRBV3-1,CASSPDRRNTEAFF
TRBD1,TRBJ2-3,TRBV12-3/TRBV12-4,CASGQVTDTQYF
-,TRBJ1-2,TRBV27,CASSQTLRSYGYTF
-,TRBJ1-1,TRBV7-2,CASSDYPFLGGGTEAFF
-,TRBJ1-2,TRBV5-4,CASSDSPGVVDGYTF
-,TRBJ1-2,TRBV5-1,CASSLGSGSLGYGYTF
-,TRBJ2-1,TRBV18,CASSPGLYNEQFF
-,TRBJ1-4,TRBV15,CATSLKARANEKLFF
-,TRBJ2-4,TRBV20-1,CSARDTGPQYF
-,TRBJ2-1,TRBV11-2,CASSAYRRPNEQFF
-,TRBJ1-5,TRBV7-9,CASSPVGAGNQPQHF
-,TRBJ1-1,TRBV5-4,CASSLSGGGLNTEAFF
-,TRBJ2-2,TRBV6-6,CASSPRANTGELFF
-,TRBJ1-3,TRBV28,CASSSPGGKDGNTIYF
TRBD1,TRBJ2-6,TRBV6-5,CASSTGTGNGANVLTF
TRBD1,TRBJ1-2,TRBV9,CASSDHRGYYGCTF
TRBD2,TRBJ2-1,TRBV5-1,CASSLAVGGPNNEQFF
TRBD2,TRBJ2-5,TRBV30,CAWSVETSGRWETQYF
-,TRBJ2-1,TRBV10-3,CAISGSGGAENEQFF
-,TRBJ1-6,TRBV12-3/TRBV12-4,CASSSFGVDSPLHF
-,TRBJ1-1,TRBV19,CASSIRQKAFF
TRBD1,TRBJ2-2,TRBV6-4,CASSPGQGAIGELFF
-,TRBJ2-1,TRBV7-8,CASSSFYSSYNEQFF
TRBD2,TRBJ2-7,TRBV20-1,CSASSGRNYEQYF
-,TRBJ2-5,TRBV4-3,CASSQEASLETQYF
TRBD1,TRBJ2-7,TRBV7-8,CASSSRDSTYEQYF
TRBD2,TRBJ2-7,TRBV6-5,CASSYSAGGVYEQYF
-,TRBJ1-2,TRBV2,CASTPSERIGLNYGYTF
-,TRBJ1-5,TRBV14,CASSQDVQGSNQPQHF
-,TRBJ2-5,TRBV5-4,CASSPPGAGETQYF
TRBD2,TRBJ2-1,TRBV19,CASIPSFGGGSYNEQFF
TRBD2,TRBJ2-1,TRBV20-1,CSARDNAGGRNNEQFF
TRBD2,TRBJ2-1,TRBV7-3,CASAPGGASYNEQFF
-,TRBJ2-3,TRBV19,CASAALGARGTDTQYF
-,TRBJ1-4,TRBV2,CASSAPPDEKLFF
-,TRBJ2-3,TRBV27,CASRGSTDTQYF
TRBD1,TRBJ2-1,TRBV4-2,CASSQGFVGQGMNEQFF
-,TRBJ2-1,TRBV6-5,CASSSWMGGHNEQFF
TRBD2,TRBJ2-5,TRBV4-1,CASSQDPGLAGPGGETQYF
TRBD2,TRBJ2-3,TRBV9,CASSLTSGESTDTQYF
TRBD1,TRBJ1-3,TRBV29-1,CSVQDRTGPATGNTIYF
TRBD2,TRBJ2-3,TRBV5-4,CASSRGTSADTQYF
-,TRBJ2-2,TRBV5-1,CASSFEVSYGELFF